The 24 T cell receptor beta chains below come from one sample, sequenced in a study of OX40 agonist ivuxolimab in advanced cancers. The method was immunoSEQ multiplex PCR; TCRdb's version includes in-frame clones alone and lacks a portion of them. This repertoire shows tens of thousands of clones, 84% found once; its top ten account for about 9.4%. The input for sequencing was CD4+ or CD8+ T cells sorted from blood, taken in a trial of the OX40 agonist ivuxolimab. These receptors all stem from an adult with an advanced solid tumor such as melanoma, head and neck, liver or kidney cancer.

Of note for this clone: Other nucleotide sequences in the sample specify the same CDR3. The genes are TRBV6-5 and TRBJ1-2, with a tentative D call TRBD1 (6 bases). This CDR3 is 14 amino acids long. Germline V lookup: CDR1 MNHEY, CDR2 SVGAGI. Deletions cut 2 bases from V and 4 bases from J, with 11 bases between. Here the CDR3 reads CASSYGGQPYGYTF. The CDR3 DNA sequence: TGTGCCAGCAGTTACGGGGGACAACCCTATGGCTACACCTTC.

The gene calls are TRBV18 and TRBJ2-7; D is unresolved. Trimming shortened V by 3 bases and J by 1 base, and 7 bases separated the two germline ends. Per germline, CDR1 KGHSH and CDR2 LQKENI. The CDR3 sequence is 13 residues long. This CDR3 reads CASSPWDSYEQYF. In DNA, the CDR3 is TGTGCCAGCTCACCGTGGGATTCCTACGAGCAGTACTTC.

V gene TRBV29-1 combines with J gene TRBJ1-4, with TRBD1 identical over 7 bases. Germline V gives CDR1 SQVTM, CDR2 ANQGSEA. Germline trimming cut 6 bases from V and 8 bases from J; bases unmatched to any gene: 3. The CDR3 length is 11 residues. The CDR3 DNA reads TGCAGCGTCGAGGGGGCGGAAAAACTGTTTTTT. Protein sequence: CSVEGAEKLFF.

This clone was detected once. The CDR3 protein is CATGTGNNSPLHF. CDR3 coding DNA: TGTGCCACTGGGACAGGGAATAATTCACCCCTCCACTTT. The chain employs TRBV10-3 and TRBJ1-6, with TRBD1 identical over 9 bases. The trim removed 10 bases at V and 5 bases at J, leaving 3 bases unmatched. CDR3 length: 13 residues. Germline lookup yields CDR1 ENHRY and CDR2 SYGVKD.

The chain recombines TRBV9 with TRBJ2-7, with D possibly being TRBD1 or TRBD2 (6 bases each). The CDR3 is 15 residues long. V lost 0 bases, J lost 0 bases, and 10 bases lay in between. The germline CDR1 and CDR2 sequences are SGDLS and YYNGEE. CDR3 nucleotide sequence: TGTGCCAGCAGCGTAGACGGGGGCGGCTCCTACGAGCAGTACTTC. Protein: CASSVDGGGSYEQYF.

This clone has just a few counts. The rearrangement links TRBV12-5 to TRBJ1-5; D is unresolved. V lost 1 base and J lost 3, with 4 bases in between. This CDR3 comprises 13 residues. Germline V gene data show CDR1 as LGHNT and CDR2 as FRNRAP. This chain's CDR3 is CASGLAPNQPQHF. As DNA, the CDR3 is TGTGCTAGTGGTTTGGCCCCCAATCAGCCCCAGCATTTT.

The V gene is TRBV7-9, the J gene TRBJ1-2, with D possibly being TRBD1 (5 bases). V lost 2 bases and J 1 base, leaving 14 bases between the germline ends. CDR1 and CDR2 (germline): SEHNR, FQNEAQ (reference sequence). CDR3 length: 16 amino acids. This CDR3 reads CASSLRGSDSNYGYTF. The CDR3 DNA is TGTGCCAGCAGCTTACGGGGGTCAGACAGTAACTATGGCTACACCTTC.

This chain uses TRBV18 with TRBJ2-7; TRBD1 aligns across 7 bases. J was trimmed by 0 bases and V by 4 bases; bases with no gene match: 6. Per the germline V gene, CDR1 is KGHSH and CDR2 is LQKENI. CDR3 size: 15 residues. The DNA for the CDR3 is TGTGCCAGCTCACAGAACAGGGGCGTCTCCTACGAGCAGTACTTC. Translation gives CASSQNRGVSYEQYF.

The V and J genes are TRBV7-9 and TRBJ1-1, with TRBD1 as a possible D gene (5 bases). There are 15 residues in the CDR3. Trimming took 5 bases from V and 4 from J, leaving 17 bases between them. Germline-derived CDR1 and CDR2 are SEHNR and FQNEAQ (reference sequence). The CDR3 DNA sequence: TGTGCCAGCAGCGATCCTGGGGCTGAGGGCACTGAAGCTTTCTTT. Translation: CASSDPGAEGTEAFF. The full variable domain, completed using reference TRBV7-9 and TRBJ1-1, is DTGVSQNPRHKITKRGQNVTFRCDPISEHNRLYWYRQTLGQGPEFLTYFQNEAQLEKSRLLSDRFSAERPKGSFSTLEIQRTEQGDSAMYLCASSDPGAEGTEAFFGQGTRLTVV.

The chain has TRBV30 and TRBJ1-3, with 7 nucleotides matching TRBD1. Germline lookup yields CDR1 GTSNPN and CDR2 SVGIG (reference sequence). Trimming cost V 8 bases and J 3 bases; bases outside gene matches: 10. CDR3 length: 14 amino acids. CDR3 residues: CAGIRDSFGNTIYF. For the CDR3, the DNA is TGTGCCGGAATCCGGGACAGCTTTGGAAACACCATATATTTT.

The V gene is TRBV5-4, the J gene TRBJ1-3; D not certain. This CDR3 region has 14 residues. Per the germline V gene, CDR1 is SGHNT and CDR2 is YYREEE (reference sequence). Trimming shortened V by 0 bases and J by 4 bases, and 8 bases separated the two germline ends. CDR3 nucleotides: TGTGCCAGCAGCTTGGTGGGCCAGGGAAACACCATATATTTT. Protein sequence: CASSLVGQGNTIYF.

The chain uses TRBV5-4 and TRBJ2-2; TRBD1 aligns across 12 bases. Losses at the gene ends were 0 bases for V and 7 bases for J; bases not matched to a gene: 16. Germline V gives CDR1 SGHNT, CDR2 YYREEE (reference sequence). The CDR3 is 20 amino acids. The CDR3 loop reads CASSLEGQGAQLAGYGELFF. CDR3 sequence (DNA): TGTGCCAGCAGCTTGGAGGGACAGGGGGCACAACTAGCGGGTTACGGGGAGCTGTTTTTT. Full variable domain (remainder filled in from reference TRBV5-4 and TRBJ2-2): ETGVTQSPTHLIKTRGQQVTLRCSSQSGHNTVSWYQQALGQGPQFIFQYYREEENGRGNFPPRFSGLQFPNYSSELNVNALELDDSALYLCASSLEGQGAQLAGYGELFFGEGSRLTVL.

The CDR3 sequence is CASSQEGAGYYGYTF. The CDR3 DNA reads TGCGCCAGCAGCCAAGAGGGCGCAGGGTACTATGGCTACACCTTC. This rearrangement joins TRBV4-3 to TRBJ1-2; a weak D match, TRBD1 (5 bases). This CDR3 has 15 residues. V lost 0 bases and J 3 bases, leaving 11 bases between the germline ends. Germline V gene data show CDR1 as LGHNA and CDR2 as YSLEER.

The genes are TRBV6-5 and TRBJ1-2; weak D call: TRBD1 (6 bases). The CDR3 consists of 13 residues. The ends were cut back, 4 bases at V and 3 bases at J, with 9 bases in the middle. Germline V lookup: CDR1 MNHEY, CDR2 SVGAGI. DNA of the CDR3: TGTGCCAGCAGTTCAGGACAGTACTATGGCTACACCTTC. Its protein is CASSSGQYYGYTF.

This clone has a single count. The V call is TRBV11-3, the J call TRBJ2-7, with D tentatively TRBD1 (6 bases). In germline, CDR1 is SGHNT, CDR2 YENEEA. The germline V and J ends were trimmed by 4 bases and 3 bases, with 16 bases remaining between them. The CDR3 is made up of 15 amino acids. The DNA of the CDR3 is TGTGCCAGCAGCTCAAGCCGGGACACTTTCTACGAGCAGTACTTC. Residues: CASSSSRDTFYEQYF.

This chain links TRBV7-8 with TRBJ1-5; D is undetermined. CDR1 and CDR2 (germline): SGHVS, FQNEAQ. The CDR3 is 15 amino acids. With 1 base removed from V and 3 bases from J, the gap between germline ends came to 10 bases. CDR3 nucleotides: TGTGCCAGCAGCTTAGTGGATAGGTACAATCAGCCCCAGCATTTT. It encodes CASSLVDRYNQPQHF.

The chain carries TRBV5-4 and TRBJ1-2, with D maybe TRBD1 (5 bases). V lost 4 bases and J lost 3, with 19 bases in between. Germline V gene data show CDR1 as SGHNT and CDR2 as YYREEE (reference sequence). The CDR3 spans 16 residues. The CDR3 region has the DNA TGTGCCAGCAGCCGTGGGGAGAGGGGTAGAGACTATGGCTACACCTTC. Its translation is CASSRGERGRDYGYTF.

This sequence joins TRBV7-3 and TRBJ1-1; no clear D. Trimming stripped 4 bases from V and 0 bases from J, with 6 bases between. This CDR3 is built from 13 residues. Germline CDR1 and CDR2: SGHTA and FQGTGA. The CDR3 coding sequence is TGTGCCAGCAGCTCCACGGTGAACACTGAAGCTTTCTTT. Encoded protein: CASSSTVNTEAFF.

The chain joins TRBV7-6 to TRBJ1-5, with D uncertain. Looked up from germline, CDR1 is SGHVS and CDR2 is FNYEAQ. V was clipped by 4 bases and J by 5 bases, with 9 bases between them. The CDR3 has 13 residues. CDR3 in DNA: TGTGCCAGCAGCTCCTGGAGGGATCAGCCCCAGCATTTT. This sequence encodes CASSSWRDQPQHF. The variable domain in full, completed from reference TRBV7-6 and TRBJ1-5, reads GAGVSQSPRYKVTKRGQDVALRCDPISGHVSLYWYRQALGQGPEFLTYFNYEAQQDKSGLPNDRFSAERPEGSISTLTIQRTEQRDSAMYRCASSSWRDQPQHFGDGTRLSIL.

CDR3 sequence (DNA): TGTGCCAGCAGCCAAGTTCAGGGTCGCAATGAGCAGTTCTTC. Translated, it gives CASSQVQGRNEQFF. The chain couples TRBV4-2 to TRBJ2-1, with a weak D call TRBD1 (5 bases). CDR1 and CDR2 (germline): LGHNA, YNFKEQ. Trimming took off 1 base at V and 6 bases at J, with 10 bases between the two ends. The CDR3 has 14 amino acids.

A remark on this clone: The conserved final phenylalanine or tryptophan is absent from the CDR3, which likely points to a read error. The chain couples TRBV19 to TRBJ2-7; a weak D match, TRBD1 (5 bases). In germline, CDR1 is LNHDA, CDR2 SQIVND (reference sequence). Deletions cut 6 bases from V and 6 bases from J, with 12 bases between. The CDR3 has 12 amino acids. In DNA form, the CDR3 reads TGTGCCAGTAGCGACCCAGGGCGCGAGCAGTACCTC. It yields the protein CASSDPGREQYL.

CDR3 loop: CASSKKQKSTHEQYF. The CDR3 DNA sequence: TGTGCCAGCAGTAAAAAACAAAAGAGTACCCACGAGCAGTACTTC. This rearrangement joins TRBV28 to TRBJ2-7; unclear D gene. This CDR3 region has 15 residues. Germline loops: CDR1 MDHEN, CDR2 SYDVKM. V dropped 5 bases and J dropped 5 bases, with 19 bases sitting between them. Looking up the rest from reference TRBV28 and TRBJ2-7 gives the full variable domain: DVKVTQSSRYLVKRTGEKVFLECVQDMDHENMFWYRQDPGLGLRLIYFSYDVKMKEKGDIPEGYSVSREKKERFSLILESASTNQTSMYLCASSKKQKSTHEQYFGPGTRLTVT.

There are a few counts of this clone. V and J are TRBV28 and TRBJ2-7, with D tentatively TRBD2 (5 bases). V was pared by 5 bases and J by 1 base, with 15 bases between. The CDR3 length is 15 residues. Germline V gene data show CDR1 as MDHEN and CDR2 as SYDVKM. The CDR3 protein is CASSPGYGESYEQYF. CDR3 coding DNA: TGTGCCAGCAGTCCGGGGTATGGAGAGTCCTACGAGCAGTACTTC.

This CDR3 reads CSATQTGNTIYF. In DNA form, the CDR3 reads TGCAGCGCTACGCAGACTGGAAACACCATATATTTT. V gene TRBV29-1 combines with J gene TRBJ1-3; D remains unclear. Germline CDR1 is SQVTM and CDR2 is ANQGSEA. V was cut by 7 bases and J by 2 bases, with 9 bases left in between. CDR3 length: 12 amino acids.